The T cell receptor (beta chain) described here comes from a study of T-cell reconstitution after alpha-beta-depleted transplantation in children. Study-wide points: One year after transplant, T-cell counts and diversity came mostly from newly produced T cells. Surviving recipient T cells and intrathymic progenitors accounted for some patients' high TCRbeta diversity at day 60. Reports say that about two months after transplant, the alpha-beta T cells came out of several hundred graft clones that had expanded.

This clonotype was detected ten times or more. The antigen is undetermined. Germline V gene sequence: CDR1 SGHVS, CDR2 FNYEAQ. The length of the CDR3 is 15 residues. The V end was cut by 5 bases, the J end by 2 bases, with 16 bases between. Unique molecular identifiers were incorporated when the TCRbeta library was constructed. TCRdb re-called the PCR reads through MiXCR, storing one row per CDR3 protein. The sample has over 450,000 distinct CDR3 sequences; 10% to 13% are singletons. The sequencing here drew on PBMCs, taken before TCRalphabeta/CD19-depleted stem cell transplant. This clonotype originated in a child aged 2 to 9 with inherited bone marrow failure, due to receive a stem cell transplant. The chain employs TRBV7-6 and TRBJ2-7; D possibly corresponds to TRBD1 (5 bases). CDR3 amino acids: CASSPRQLSTYEQYF. The DNA of the CDR3 is TGTGCCAGCAGCCCAAGACAGCTATCCACCTACGAGCAGTACTTC.